The 19 T cell receptor beta chains listed next were all sequenced from one sample in a study of Graves' ophthalmopathy and Graves' hyperthyroidism. The sequenced template was RNA, covering the TCR beta CDR3 region. RT-PCR in the first round used HTBI primers; a second-round multiplex PCR followed. One entry per CDR3 protein results from TCRdb running MiXCR on the multiplex PCR reads. This table has hundreds of thousands of distinct CDR3 sequences, just over 15% appearing once. Sequenced: peripheral blood. These receptors were collected from a woman under 30 with stable Graves' hyperthyroidism.

This clonotype was counted ten times or more. The chain links TRBV12-3 or TRBV12-4 to TRBJ2-5; D might be TRBD1 (6 bases). V dropped 7 bases and J dropped 5 bases, with 14 bases sitting between them. The CDR3 runs to 13 residues. The CDR3, as DNA: TGTGCCAGCACCCTGGGGCAGGGGGAGACCCAGTACTTC. Its translation is CASTLGQGETQYF.

Many counts were recorded for this clonotype. V gene TRBV6-1 combines with J gene TRBJ2-2, with 13 positions matching TRBD2. The CDR3 has 15 residues. In germline, CDR1 is MNHNS, CDR2 SASEGT. Trimming cost V 6 bases and J 5 bases; bases outside gene matches: 3. The CDR3 reads CASSGLAGATGELFF. The CDR3 bases are TGTGCCAGCAGCGGACTAGCGGGGGCTACCGGGGAGCTGTTTTTT.

In its sample, this clonotype was seen many times. The CDR3 end shows no conserved phenylalanine or tryptophan, and so a read error is likely. The gene calls are TRBV5-1 and TRBJ1-5; 7 bases are shared with TRBD1. V lost 4 bases, J lost 2 bases, and 3 bases stayed unmatched. Germline-derived CDR1 and CDR2 are SGHRS and YFSETQ. This CDR3 region has 14 residues. This chain's CDR3 is CASSTGQGNQPQHS. In DNA form, the CDR3 reads TGCGCCAGCAGCACAGGACAGGGCAATCAGCCCCAGCATTCT.

This clonotype was seen only once. This sequence may be a read error, since a much larger clone differs from it by one base. The chain links TRBV6-1 to TRBJ2-7; D gene uncertain. CDR1 MNHNS and CDR2 SASEGT come from the germline V gene. This CDR3 is 12 amino acids long. Trimming shortened V by 7 bases and J by 4 bases, and 11 bases separated the two germline ends. The CDR3 protein is CASNLRPYEQYV. Written as DNA, the CDR3 is TGTGCCAGCAACCTTCGGCCTTACGAGCAGTACGTC.

Points on this clonotype: No conserved phenylalanine or tryptophan is present at the end of the CDR3, so a read error is the likely explanation. V is TRBV3-1 and J is TRBJ1-2; D is unclear. The CDR3 spans 11 residues. In germline, CDR1 is LGHDT, CDR2 YNNKEL (reference sequence). Trimming shortened V by 3 bases and J by 8 bases, and 7 bases separated the two germline ends. The CDR3 DNA reads as TGTGCCAGCAGCCAGACCCAGGGCTACACCGAC. This gives the protein CASSQTQGYTD.

This clonotype showed up just a few times. The chain combines TRBV6-2 or TRBV6-3 with TRBJ2-7; a weak D match, TRBD1 (6 bases). V shed 11 bases and J shed 4 bases, with 18 bases lying between them. The CDR3 has 13 residues. CDR1 MNHEY and CDR2 SVGEGT come from the germline V gene. CDR3 loop: CAATRDNLYEQYF. The CDR3 DNA reads TGTGCCGCCACCCGGGACAACTTGTACGAGCAGTACTTC.

The chain joins TRBV12-3 or TRBV12-4 to TRBJ1-2; TRBD1 might be the D (5 bases). The CDR3 runs 19 residues. The V end lost 4 bases, the J end lost 3 bases, and 27 bases lay between the germline ends. CDR3 loop: CASSSRRLGGAKIDYGYTF. The CDR3 region has the DNA TGTGCCAGCAGTTCCCGGAGGTTGGGGGGAGCGAAGATCGACTATGGCTACACCTTC.

The genes are TRBV15 and TRBJ2-2, with 11 nucleotides matching TRBD2. This CDR3 contains 17 residues. The germline gives CDR1 LNHNV, CDR2 YYDKDF (reference sequence). V lost 1 base to trimming and J lost 7 bases; unmatched junction nucleotides: 8. The CDR3 spells CATSRVPTSGMVGELFF. The CDR3 nucleotides are TGTGCCACCAGCAGAGTCCCGACTAGCGGGATGGTCGGGGAGCTGTTTTTT.

The table lists this clonotype with many counts. The V call is TRBV19, the J call TRBJ1-2; possible D gene TRBD1, 5 bases. CDR3 size: 14 residues. Germline CDR1 reads LNHDA; CDR2 reads SQIVND (reference sequence). The V gene lost 3 bases and the J gene lost 5 bases, with 13 bases spanning the gap. Here the CDR3 reads CASSIEQGTYGYTF. The CDR3, as DNA: TGTGCCAGTAGTATCGAGCAGGGAACATATGGCTACACCTTC.

In this sample, this clonotype turned up many times. The genes are TRBV5-1 and TRBJ1-6, with TRBD1 as a possible D gene (6 bases). Per germline, CDR1 SGHRS and CDR2 YFSETQ. The CDR3 has 16 amino acids. V was cut by 0 bases and J by 6 bases, with 13 bases left in between. The CDR3 coding sequence is TGCGCCAGCAGCTTGGGACAGGCGACCCTTAATTCACCCCTCCACTTT. This sequence encodes CASSLGQATLNSPLHF.

This clonotype was detected ten times or more. This chain links TRBV6-1 with TRBJ2-7, with 12 positions matching TRBD2. CDR1 and CDR2 (germline): MNHNS, SASEGT. The CDR3 is made up of 14 amino acids. The J segment lost 3 bases and the V segment lost 4 bases, leaving 1 base of the junction unmatched. CDR3 sequence: CASSGTSGDYEQYF. CDR3 coding DNA: TGTGCCAGCAGTGGGACTAGCGGGGACTACGAGCAGTACTTC.

This clonotype appeared many times. The chain carries TRBV7-2 and TRBJ2-7; tentative D call: TRBD2 (6 bases). The CDR3 totals 15 residues. CDR1 and CDR2 from the germline V gene are SGHTA and FQGNSA. V gave up 5 bases and J gave up 6 bases, with 20 bases separating them. This CDR3 reads CASSAPGTPPFEQYF. The CDR3 DNA follows: TGTGCCAGCAGCGCCCCCGGGACTCCTCCTTTCGAGCAGTACTTC.

The table lists this clonotype with many counts. J is TRBJ1-1 and V is TRBV6-4; D might be TRBD1 (5 bases). Deletions cut 6 bases from V and 3 bases from J, with 17 bases between. Germline loops: CDR1 MRHNA, CDR2 SNTAGT. The CDR3 consists of 15 residues. CDR3 sequence reads: CASRPSGDRDTEAFF. The CDR3, as DNA: TGTGCCAGCAGGCCGTCGGGGGATCGGGACACTGAAGCTTTCTTT.

This clonotype was detected ten times or more. The rearrangement uses TRBV6-1 and TRBJ2-7, with TRBD1 identical over 9 bases. The V gene's germline CDR1 is MNHNS and CDR2 SASEGT. The CDR3 is 13 residues long. J lost 4 bases, V lost 6 bases, and 4 bases had no gene match. CDR3 coding DNA: TGTGCCAGCAGCCGGGACAGGGAGTACGAGCAGTACTTC. Protein sequence: CASSRDREYEQYF.

In its sample, this clonotype was seen many times. V usage is TRBV6-1 and J usage is TRBJ1-5; D remains unclear. The ends were cut back, 5 bases at V and 3 bases at J, with 14 bases in the middle. CDR1 and CDR2 from the germline V gene are MNHNS and SASEGT. This CDR3 region has 15 residues. This CDR3 reads CASSPDPDPNQPQHF. The CDR3 DNA reads TGTGCCAGCAGTCCCGACCCCGACCCCAATCAGCCCCAGCATTTT.

V gene TRBV10-3 combines with J gene TRBJ1-1, with 7 bases matching TRBD1. The junction had 5 bases not matched to a gene; V was cut back by 6 bases and J by 4 bases. This CDR3 has 13 residues. CDR1 ENHRY and CDR2 SYGVKD come from the germline V gene. The CDR3 is CAISDRVSTEAFF. DNA for the CDR3: TGTGCCATCAGCGACAGGGTGAGCACTGAAGCTTTCTTT.

This clonotype was detected ten times or more. The chain joins TRBV12-5 to TRBJ1-1; tentatively, D is TRBD1 (6 bases). The CDR3 loop spans 15 amino acids. Germline CDR1 is LGHNT and CDR2 is FRNRAP. V was cut by 5 bases and J by 2 bases, with 15 bases left in between. The CDR3 region has the DNA TGTGCTAGTGGTCCGCGGGGGGGCCCTAACACTGAAGCTTTCTTT. Amino acids: CASGPRGGPNTEAFF.

V gene TRBV12-3 or TRBV12-4 combines with J gene TRBJ2-7, with 9 bases identical to TRBD1. Trimming cost V 5 bases and J 4 bases; bases outside gene matches: 12. CDR3 length: 16 amino acids. The CDR3: CASSPGELTGGYEQYF. CDR3 nucleotide sequence: TGTGCCAGCAGTCCCGGGGAATTGACAGGGGGGTACGAGCAGTACTTC.

This clonotype turned up a few times. This rearrangement joins TRBV12-3 or TRBV12-4 to TRBJ1-5; 7 nucleotides line up with TRBD1. This CDR3 spans 14 amino acids. J lost 3 bases, V lost 6 bases, and 5 bases had no gene match. The DNA for the CDR3 is TGTGCCAGCAGGTCTGGACAGGCCAATCAGCCCCAGCATTTT. Residues: CASRSGQANQPQHF.